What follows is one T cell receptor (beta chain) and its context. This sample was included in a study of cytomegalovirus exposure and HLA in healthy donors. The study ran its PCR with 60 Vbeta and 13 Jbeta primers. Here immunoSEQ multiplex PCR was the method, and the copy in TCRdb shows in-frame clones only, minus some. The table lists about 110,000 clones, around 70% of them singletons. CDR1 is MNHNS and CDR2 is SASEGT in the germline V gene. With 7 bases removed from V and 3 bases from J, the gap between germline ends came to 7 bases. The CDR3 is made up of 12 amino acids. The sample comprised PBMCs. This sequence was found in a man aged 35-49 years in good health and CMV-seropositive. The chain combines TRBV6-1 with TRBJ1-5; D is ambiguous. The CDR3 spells CASTRPNQPQHF. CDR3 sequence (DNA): TGTGCCAGCACCAGGCCCAATCAGCCCCAGCATTTT.